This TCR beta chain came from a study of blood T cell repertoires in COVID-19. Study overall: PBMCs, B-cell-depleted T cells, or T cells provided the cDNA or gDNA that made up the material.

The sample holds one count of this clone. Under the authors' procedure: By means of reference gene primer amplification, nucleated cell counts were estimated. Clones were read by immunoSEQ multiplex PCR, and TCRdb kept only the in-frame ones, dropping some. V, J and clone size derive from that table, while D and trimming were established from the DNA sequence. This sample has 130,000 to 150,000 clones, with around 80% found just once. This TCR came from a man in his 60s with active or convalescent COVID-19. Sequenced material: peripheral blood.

Here the CDR3 DNA reads TGTGCCAGCAGCTTGGGGGGACAGGGCTACAATGAGCAGTTCTTC. Translating gives CASSLGGQGYNEQFF. V and J are TRBV5-5 and TRBJ2-1; 9 positions match TRBD1. The CDR3 is 15 amino acids. Germline V CDR1 and CDR2: SGHKS, YYEKEE (reference sequence). Trimming cost V 0 bases and J 3 bases; bases outside gene matches: 1.